The entry below describes one TCR beta chain. The antigen is unknown. The record originates from a study of T cells after yellow fever vaccination. Study as a whole: Fractions with few cells were prepared using SMART-Seq v4 Ultra Low Input. Overall study findings and caveats: One caveat is that FACS-sorted repertoires could contain abundant clonotypes contaminating from the bulk population. Researchers noted that a small share of clonotypes showed up in both CD4 and CD8 compartments.

V lost 2 bases to trimming and J lost 4 bases, with 9 bases between them. The length of the CDR3 is 14 residues. A single record per CDR3 protein comes from TCRdb applying MiXCR to the 5' RACE reads. The sample consists of a few hundred thousand distinct CDR3 sequences, under 9% of them appearing once. The sequence derives from a man younger than 30 who received the YFV17D yellow fever vaccine. The sequenced sample was CD4+ T cells sorted from PBMCs, obtained 5 days after the yellow fever booster vaccination. The chain uses TRBV12-3 or TRBV12-4 and TRBJ2-1; the D gene could be TRBD1 or TRBD2 (5 bases each). In nucleotides, the CDR3 is TGTGCCAGCAGTTTAACTAGACAGTACAATGAGCAGTTCTTC. Translating gives CASSLTRQYNEQFF.